The T cell receptor (beta chain) under discussion was sequenced for a study of T cell responses to AZD1222 COVID-19 vaccine. The study's findings and limits: With dominance at 160-218 and 743-854, vaccine-associated CD4 TCRs spanned spike.

Data came from immunoSEQ multiplex PCR; TCRdb stores just in-frame clones and leaves some out. The sample lists more than 95,000 clones, roughly 90% occurring once. To note about this clone: Its antigen is not known.

The CDR3 extends over 14 amino acids. Germline V gene lookup returns CDR1 ENHRY and CDR2 SYGVKD. V lost 7 bases to trimming and J lost 0 bases, with 13 bases between them. The gene calls are TRBV10-3 and TRBJ2-7, with D perhaps TRBD2 (5 bases). The source material was peripheral blood, sampled on day 0 of AZD1222 vaccination. This clonotype was obtained from an adult in good health. CDR3: CAITRTESSYEQYF. The CDR3 DNA reads as TGTGCCATCACTCGGACTGAGAGCTCCTACGAGCAGTACTTC.